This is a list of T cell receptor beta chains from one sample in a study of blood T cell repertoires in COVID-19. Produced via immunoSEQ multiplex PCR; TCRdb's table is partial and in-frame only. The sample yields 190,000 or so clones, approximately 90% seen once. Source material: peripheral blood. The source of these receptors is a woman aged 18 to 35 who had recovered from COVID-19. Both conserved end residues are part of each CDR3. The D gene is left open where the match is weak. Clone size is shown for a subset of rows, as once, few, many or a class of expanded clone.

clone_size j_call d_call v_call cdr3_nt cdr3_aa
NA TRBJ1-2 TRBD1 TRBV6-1 TGTGCCAGCAGCTGGGACAGCCCCTATGGCTACACCTTC CASSWDSPYGYTF
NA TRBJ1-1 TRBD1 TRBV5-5 TGTGCCAGCAGCTTGCCGACAGGGACCACTGAAGCTTTCTTT CASSLPTGTTEAFF
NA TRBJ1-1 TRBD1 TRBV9 TGTGCCAGCAGCGTGGGGACAGGAGGCGGCTTCGGTGGGAACACTGAAGCTTTCTTT CASSVGTGGGFGGNTEAFF
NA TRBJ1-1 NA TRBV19 TGTGCCAGTAGCGAGGGGGTTGGCACTGAAGCTTTCTTT CASSEGVGTEAFF
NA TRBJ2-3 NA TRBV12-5 TGTGCTAGTGGCCCCGGTTCCGGGGGCACAGATACGCAGTATTTT CASGPGSGGTDTQYF
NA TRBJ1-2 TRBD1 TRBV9 TGTGCCAGCAGCCCACAACCACAGGGGGCCGGGGGCTACACCTTC CASSPQPQGAGGYTF
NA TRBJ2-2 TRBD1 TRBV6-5 TGTGCCAGCAACTACCGACAGGGGACGGTCGGGGAGCTGTTTTTT CASNYRQGTVGELFF
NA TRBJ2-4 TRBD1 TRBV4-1 TGCGCCAGCAGCCAAGGATCGGGACAGGGCCTAAACATTCAGTACTTC CASSQGSGQGLNIQYF
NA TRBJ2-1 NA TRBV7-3 TGTGCCAGCAGCTATGACGGAGGGCCATTGGATGAGCAGTTCTTC CASSYDGGPLDEQFF
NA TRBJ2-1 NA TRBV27 TGTGCCAGCAGTACCCAGGGACTTTACAATGAGCAGTTCTTC CASSTQGLYNEQFF
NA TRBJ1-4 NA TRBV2 TGTGCCAGCAGGGCCCCCGGGGAAACTAATGAAAAACTGTTTTTT CASRAPGETNEKLFF
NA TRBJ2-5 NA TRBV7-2 TGTGCCAGCAGCCCCGCGGGGCACCTAGAGACCCAGTACTTC CASSPAGHLETQYF
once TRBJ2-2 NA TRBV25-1 TGTGCCAGCAGGGAGACAGCAACCGGGGAGCTGTTTTTT CASRETATGELFF
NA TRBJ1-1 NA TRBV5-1 TGCGCCAGCAGCTTTCAAGCTTTGAACACTGAAGCTTTCTTT CASSFQALNTEAFF
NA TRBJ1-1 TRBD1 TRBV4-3 TGCGCCAGCAGCCAGGAACAGGGGAGCACTGAAGCTTTCTTT CASSQEQGSTEAFF
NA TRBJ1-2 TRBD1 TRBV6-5 TGTGCCAGCAGTTCAGGACAGGGAACTAACTATGGCTACACCTTC CASSSGQGTNYGYTF
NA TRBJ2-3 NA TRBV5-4 TGTGCCAGCAGCTGGGCCGGGACTCTCGAATATGGCACAGATACGCAGTATTTT CASSWAGTLEYGTDTQYF
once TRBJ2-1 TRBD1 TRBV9 TGTGCCAGCAGCCCAGGGGGTTATGAGCAGTTCTTC CASSPGGYEQFF
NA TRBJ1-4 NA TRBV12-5 TGTGCTAGGGTAGGTACCTCCACAGGGCTAAGTGAAAAACTGTTTTTT CARVGTSTGLSEKLFF
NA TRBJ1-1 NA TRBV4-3 TGCGCCAGCAGCCGAACAGGTTATACTGAAGCTTTCTTT CASSRTGYTEAFF
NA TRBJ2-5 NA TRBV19 TGTGCCAGTAGTATAGTCACAGGGACGTTTCAAGAGACCCAGTACTTC CASSIVTGTFQETQYF
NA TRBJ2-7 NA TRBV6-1 TGTGCCAGCAGTGAAGCGTATCAGTCATACGACGAGCAGTACTTC CASSEAYQSYDEQYF
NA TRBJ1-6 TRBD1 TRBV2 TGTGCTACAGAACGACAGGGTGATCCCTATAATTCACCCCTCCACTTT CATERQGDPYNSPLHF
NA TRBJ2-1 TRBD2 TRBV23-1 TGCGCCAGCAGTCGGACTAGCGGGAGGGCGGGAGAGCAGTTCTTC CASSRTSGRAGEQFF
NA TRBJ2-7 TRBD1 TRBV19 TGTGCCAGCGGGACAGGGGCCTACGAGCAGTACTTC CASGTGAYEQYF
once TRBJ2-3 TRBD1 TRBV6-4 TGTGCCAGCAGTGACTACAGGGGCGATACGCAGTATTTT CASSDYRGDTQYF
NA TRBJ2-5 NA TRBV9 TGTGCCAGCAGCGTAGAGGGAGCGTTGAGGGAGACCCAGTACTTC CASSVEGALRETQYF
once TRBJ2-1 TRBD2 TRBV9 TGTGCCAGCAGCTCAAGCGGGGGGGCCCACAATGAGCAGTTCTTC CASSSSGGAHNEQFF
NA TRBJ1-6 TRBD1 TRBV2 TGTGCCAGCAGTGTACCGGGACAGGGTACTTCACCCCTCCACTTT CASSVPGQGTSPLHF